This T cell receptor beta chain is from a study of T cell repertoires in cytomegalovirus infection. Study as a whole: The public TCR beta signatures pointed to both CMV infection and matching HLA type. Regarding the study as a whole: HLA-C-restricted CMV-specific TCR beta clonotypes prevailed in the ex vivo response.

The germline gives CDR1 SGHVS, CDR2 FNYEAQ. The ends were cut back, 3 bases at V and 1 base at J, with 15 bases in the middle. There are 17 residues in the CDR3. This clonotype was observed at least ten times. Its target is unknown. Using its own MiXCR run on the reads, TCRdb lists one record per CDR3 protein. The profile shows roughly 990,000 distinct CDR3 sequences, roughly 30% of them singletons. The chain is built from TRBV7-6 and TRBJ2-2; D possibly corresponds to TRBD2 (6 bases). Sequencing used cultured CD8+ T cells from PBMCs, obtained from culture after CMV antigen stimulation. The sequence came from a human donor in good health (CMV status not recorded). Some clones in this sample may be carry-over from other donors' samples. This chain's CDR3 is CASSFGRETLNTGELFF. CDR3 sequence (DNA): TGTGCCAGCAGCTTCGGACGGGAGACCTTGAACACCGGGGAGCTGTTTTTT.